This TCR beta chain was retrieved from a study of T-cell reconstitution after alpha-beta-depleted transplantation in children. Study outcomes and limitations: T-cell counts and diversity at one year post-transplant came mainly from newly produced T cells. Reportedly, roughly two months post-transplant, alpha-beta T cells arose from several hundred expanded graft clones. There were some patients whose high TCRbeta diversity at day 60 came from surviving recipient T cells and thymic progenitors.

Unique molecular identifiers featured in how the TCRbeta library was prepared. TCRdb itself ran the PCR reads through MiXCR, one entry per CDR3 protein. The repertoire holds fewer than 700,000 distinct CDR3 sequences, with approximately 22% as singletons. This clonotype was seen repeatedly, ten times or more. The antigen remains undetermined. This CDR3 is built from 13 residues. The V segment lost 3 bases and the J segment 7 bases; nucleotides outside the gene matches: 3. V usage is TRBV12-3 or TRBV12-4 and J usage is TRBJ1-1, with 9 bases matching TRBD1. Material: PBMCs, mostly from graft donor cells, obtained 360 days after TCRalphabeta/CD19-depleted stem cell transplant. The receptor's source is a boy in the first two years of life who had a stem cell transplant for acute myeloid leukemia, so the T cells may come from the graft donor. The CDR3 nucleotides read TGTGCCAGCAGTTTGGGGACAGGGCGTGAAGCTTTCTTT. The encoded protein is CASSLGTGREAFF.